This T cell receptor (beta chain) was found in a study of regulatory T cells in long-lasting Graves disease. The time point: persistent/refractory GD, antithyroid drugs over 5 years with positive TRAb. With RNA extracted from PBMCs as input, the TCR library was made. CDR3 length: 15 amino acids. The germline V and J ends were trimmed by 8 bases and 1 base, with 18 bases remaining between them. Researchers made TCR beta libraries by using iRepertoire HTBI primers and running Arm-PCR on CDR3 regions. TCRdb re-derived calls from the multiplex PCR reads in MiXCR, one entry per CDR3 protein. The sample shows more than 350,000 distinct CDR3 sequences, 21% of them seen only once. Notes on this clonotype: Antigen: not known.

Points from the study as a whole: Researchers reported studying only peripheral blood, not thyroid tissue.

Sequencing used peripheral blood mononuclear cells (PBMCs), obtained when the disease was refractory, from a patient treated with antithyroid drugs. This TCR was recovered from a female donor with Graves disease. The chain is built from TRBV12-3 or TRBV12-4 and TRBJ2-7; D might be TRBD1 or TRBD2, each matching 6 bases. The CDR3 protein is CASGPHRGRSYEQYF. In DNA, the CDR3 is TGTGCCAGCGGACCACACCGGGGGCGATCCTACGAGCAGTACTTC.